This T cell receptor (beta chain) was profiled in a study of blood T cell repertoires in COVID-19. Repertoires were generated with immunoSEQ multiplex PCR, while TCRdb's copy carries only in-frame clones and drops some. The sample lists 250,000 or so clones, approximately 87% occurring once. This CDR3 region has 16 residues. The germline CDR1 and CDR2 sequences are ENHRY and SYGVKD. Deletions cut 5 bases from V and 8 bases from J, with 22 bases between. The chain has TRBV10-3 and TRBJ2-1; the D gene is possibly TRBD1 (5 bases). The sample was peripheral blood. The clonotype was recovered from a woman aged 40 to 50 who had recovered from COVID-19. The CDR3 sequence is CAISSPTGPYGDEQFF. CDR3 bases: TGTGCCATCAGTAGCCCCACAGGACCCTATGGGGATGAGCAGTTCTTC.